The 16 T cell receptor beta chains below come from one sample, sequenced in a study of shared clonotypes between healthy human individuals. Generated by immunoSEQ multiplex PCR, the TCRdb table keeps only in-frame clones and is missing some. The table records about 490,000 clones, 81% of them present only once. The sequenced sample consisted of PBMCs. The receptors were gathered from a woman between 35 and 50 years old in good health. Some clones in this sample may be carry-over from other donors' samples.

This sequence joins TRBV7-9 and TRBJ2-7; 13 bases line up with TRBD2. Unmatched junction bases numbered 7, after V lost 5 bases and J lost 6 bases. CDR3 length: 15 amino acids. CDR1 is SEHNR and CDR2 is FQNEAQ in the germline V gene (reference sequence). Here the CDR3 reads CASSPTSGRAGEQYF. The CDR3 nucleotides read TGTGCCAGCAGCCCCACTAGCGGGAGGGCCGGCGAGCAGTACTTC.

The genes are TRBV30 and TRBJ2-3, with 7 bases lining up with TRBD2. Germline CDR1 and CDR2: GTSNPN and SVGIG (reference sequence). After removal of 3 bases from V and 1 base from J, the junction contained 19 bases not matched to a gene. The CDR3 runs to 19 residues. CDR3 bases: TGTGCCTGGAGCGCTCTTAGGGGAGGGATCTGGGGGGGCACAGATACGCAGTATTTT. It translates to CAWSALRGGIWGGTDTQYF.

The chain uses TRBV20-1 and TRBJ1-1; D remains unclear. The CDR3 loop spans 11 amino acids. V dropped 8 bases and J dropped 8 bases, with 15 bases sitting between them. Germline V CDR1 and CDR2: DFQATT, SNEGSKA (reference sequence). For the CDR3, the DNA is TGCAGTACGGGTTCTATAATGGAAGCTTTCTTT. This encodes CSTGSIMEAFF.

With regard to this clone: A far more abundant clone sits one base away, making this likely a read error. In the same sample, other DNA sequences code for this CDR3. V is TRBV4-2 and J is TRBJ1-2; D is unclear. Germline values: CDR1 LGHNA, CDR2 YNFKEQ. The CDR3 runs to 14 residues. V lost 1 base and J lost 3, with 9 bases in between. This CDR3 is CASSQVPDYYGYTF. In DNA, the CDR3 is TGTGCCAGCAGCCAAGTTCCTGACTACTATGGCTACACCTTC.

Points on this clone: With a far larger clone one base away, a read error is the likely cause. CDR3 protein: CAWSPGRGLQEAQYF. CDR3 nucleotide sequence: TGTGCCTGGAGTCCCGGGCGGGGATTGCAAGAGGCCCAGTACTTC. The genes are TRBV30 and TRBJ2-5, with a weak D call TRBD2 (6 bases). The CDR3 runs 15 residues. Germline V gene data show CDR1 as GTSNPN and CDR2 as SVGIG (reference sequence).

The rearrangement joins TRBV4-1 to TRBJ2-1; 11 nucleotides agree with TRBD2. The CDR3 is made up of 17 amino acids. The germline gives CDR1 MGHRA, CDR2 YSYEKL. The junction had 11 bases not matched to a gene; V was cut back by 0 bases and J by 10 bases. For the CDR3, the DNA is TGCGCCAGCAGCCAAGAGGTCGAACTAGCGGGAGTGAGCGAGCAGTTCTTC. Translated: CASSQEVELAGVSEQFF.

The chain links TRBV20-1 to TRBJ2-5; no clear D. The J call could be wrong; TRBJ2-7 is a better fit for the DNA end. From germline, CDR1 is DFQATT and CDR2 SNEGSKA (reference sequence). The CDR3 sequence is 11 residues long. CDR3 region: CSAIVLGEQYF. The CDR3 nucleotides are TGCAGTGCTATCGTGTTGGGCGAGCAGTACTTC.

This clone has only a few counts. This likely traces to a read error, being one base from a far larger clone. This chain connects TRBV29-1 to TRBJ1-2; D ambiguous. This CDR3 has 11 residues. Per germline, CDR1 SQVTM and CDR2 ANQGSEA. The CDR3, as DNA: TGCAGCGAGTCCTCAAACTATGGCCACACCTTC. Translated: CSESSNYGHTF.

V is TRBV18 and J is TRBJ2-5, with a possible D match to TRBD1 (5 bases). CDR1 is KGHSH, CDR2 LQKENI, per germline. CDR3 size: 15 residues. With 3 bases removed from V and 5 bases from J, the gap between germline ends came to 16 bases. The CDR3 region has the DNA TGTGCCAGCTCACCGAGGCAGGGTGGTTCTGAGACCCAGTACTTC. It yields the protein CASSPRQGGSETQYF.

With respect to this clone: One end of the junction does not line up with germline, which may come from a read error. The chain carries TRBV11-2 and TRBJ1-2; 7 bases fit TRBD1. The CDR3 runs 13 residues. Germline V gene data show CDR1 as SGHAT and CDR2 as FQNNGV. The CDR3 region has the DNA TGTGCCAGCAGCACCCAGATGTACGGGACAGTCGCCTTC. It specifies CASSTQMYGTVAF.

This clone was found once. This rearrangement joins TRBV29-1 to TRBJ2-1; possibly TRBD1 for D (6 bases). This CDR3 region has 11 residues. CDR1 and CDR2 (germline): SQVTM, ANQGSEA. The CDR3 loop reads CSHPGANEQFF. The CDR3 DNA sequence: TGCTCCCATCCAGGGGCCAATGAGCAGTTCTTC.

V and J are TRBV11-3 and TRBJ2-3; maybe TRBD1 (7 bases). CDR1 and CDR2 from the germline V gene are SGHNT and YENEEA. V lost 8 bases and J lost 3, with 12 bases in between. The CDR3 loop spans 13 amino acids. CDR3 loop: CASSGGGTDTQYF. The CDR3 nucleotides read TGTGCCAGCTCAGGGGGAGGAACAGATACGCAGTATTTT.

J is TRBJ2-5 and V is TRBV28; TRBD1 agrees at 9 bases. This CDR3 contains 14 residues. The germline gives CDR1 MDHEN, CDR2 SYDVKM. Germline trimming cut 1 base from V and 4 bases from J; bases unmatched to any gene: 1. The CDR3 is CASSLSGQGETQYF. Written as DNA, the CDR3 is TGTGCCAGCAGTTTATCGGGACAGGGAGAGACCCAGTACTTC.

This chain uses TRBV5-4 with TRBJ2-3, with no clear D. Germline assignment: CDR1 SGHNT and CDR2 YYREEE (reference sequence). The CDR3 consists of 15 residues. The ends were cut back, 0 bases at V and 2 bases at J, with 10 bases in the middle. The CDR3 loop reads CASSLAGQFTDTQYF. CDR3 nucleotide sequence: TGTGCCAGCAGCTTGGCTGGGCAGTTCACAGATACGCAGTATTTT.

This clone was recorded a few times. The chain employs TRBV5-1 and TRBJ2-7; 7 bases map to TRBD1. The CDR3 extends over 15 amino acids. Germline-derived CDR1 and CDR2 are SGHRS and YFSETQ. V shed 4 bases, J shed 2 bases, and the junction held 9 bases outside the gene matches. CDR3 residues: CASSPRQGTAYEQYF. CDR3 bases: TGCGCCAGCAGCCCTCGACAGGGAACCGCCTACGAGCAGTACTTC.

The chain has TRBV10-3 and TRBJ1-1; 7 bases align to TRBD1. Losses at the gene ends were 6 bases for V and 3 bases for J; bases not matched to a gene: 7. This CDR3 is 14 amino acids long. The V gene's germline CDR1 is ENHRY and CDR2 SYGVKD. CDR3 protein: CAISSDRYDTEAFF. The CDR3 DNA reads TGTGCCATCAGCTCGGACAGGTACGACACTGAAGCTTTCTTT.